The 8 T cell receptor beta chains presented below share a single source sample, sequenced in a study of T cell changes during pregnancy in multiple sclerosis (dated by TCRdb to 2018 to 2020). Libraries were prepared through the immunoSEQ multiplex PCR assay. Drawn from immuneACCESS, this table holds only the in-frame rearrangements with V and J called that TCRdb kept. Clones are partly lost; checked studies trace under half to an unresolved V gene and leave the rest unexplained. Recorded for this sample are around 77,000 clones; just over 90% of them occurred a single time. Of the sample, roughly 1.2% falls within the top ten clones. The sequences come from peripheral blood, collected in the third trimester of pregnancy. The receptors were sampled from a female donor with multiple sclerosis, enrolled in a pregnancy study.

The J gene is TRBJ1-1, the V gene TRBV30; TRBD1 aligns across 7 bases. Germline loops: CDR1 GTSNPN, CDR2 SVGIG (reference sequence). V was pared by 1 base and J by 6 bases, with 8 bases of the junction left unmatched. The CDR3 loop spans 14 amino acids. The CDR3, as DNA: TGTGCCTGGAGTGCCGGGACAGCCGGCGCTGAAGCTTTCTTT. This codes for CAWSAGTAGAEAFF.

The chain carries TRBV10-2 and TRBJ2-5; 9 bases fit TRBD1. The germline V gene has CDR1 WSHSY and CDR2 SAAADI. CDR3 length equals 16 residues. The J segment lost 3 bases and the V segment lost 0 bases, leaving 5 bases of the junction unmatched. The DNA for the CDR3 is TGCGCCAGCAGTGAGTCGGGGGGGGACAGGGAAGAGACCCAGTACTTC. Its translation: CASSESGGDREETQYF.

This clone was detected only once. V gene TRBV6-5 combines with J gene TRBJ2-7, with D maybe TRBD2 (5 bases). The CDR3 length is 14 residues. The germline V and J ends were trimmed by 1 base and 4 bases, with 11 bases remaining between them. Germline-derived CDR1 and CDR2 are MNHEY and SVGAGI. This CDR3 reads CASSYFGRRYEQYF. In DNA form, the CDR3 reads TGTGCCAGCAGTTACTTTGGGAGAAGGTACGAGCAGTACTTC.

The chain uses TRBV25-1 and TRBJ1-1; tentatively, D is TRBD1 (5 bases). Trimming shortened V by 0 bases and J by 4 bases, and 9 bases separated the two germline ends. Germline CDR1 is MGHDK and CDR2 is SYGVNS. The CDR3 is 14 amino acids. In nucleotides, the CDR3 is TGTGCCAGCAGTGAATATCAGGGCGGCACTGAAGCTTTCTTT. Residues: CASSEYQGGTEAFF.

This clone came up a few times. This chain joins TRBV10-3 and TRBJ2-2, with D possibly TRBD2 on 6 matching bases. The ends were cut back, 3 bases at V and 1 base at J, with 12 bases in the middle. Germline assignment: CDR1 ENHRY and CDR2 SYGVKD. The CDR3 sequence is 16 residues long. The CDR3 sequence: CAISEELAWNTGELFF. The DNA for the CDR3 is TGTGCCATCAGTGAAGAACTAGCTTGGAACACCGGGGAGCTGTTTTTT.

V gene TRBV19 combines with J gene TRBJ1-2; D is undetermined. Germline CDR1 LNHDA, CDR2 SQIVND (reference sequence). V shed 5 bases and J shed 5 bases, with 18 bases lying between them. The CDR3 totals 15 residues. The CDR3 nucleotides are TGTGCCAGTAGTGCTAGCGAGATCCGATATTATGGCTACACCTTC. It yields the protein CASSASEIRYYGYTF. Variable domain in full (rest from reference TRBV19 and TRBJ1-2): DGGITQSPKYLFRKEGQNVTLSCEQNLNHDAMYWYRQDPGQGLRLIYYSQIVNDFQKGDIAEGYSVSREKKESFPLTVTSAQKNPTAFYLCASSASEIRYYGYTFGSGTRLTVV.

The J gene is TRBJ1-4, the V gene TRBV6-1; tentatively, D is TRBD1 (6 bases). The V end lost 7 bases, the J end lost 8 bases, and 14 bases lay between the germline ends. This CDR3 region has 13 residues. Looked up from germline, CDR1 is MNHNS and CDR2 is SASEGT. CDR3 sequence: CASKMQGPEKLFF. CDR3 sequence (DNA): TGTGCCAGCAAGATGCAGGGGCCGGAAAAACTGTTTTTT.

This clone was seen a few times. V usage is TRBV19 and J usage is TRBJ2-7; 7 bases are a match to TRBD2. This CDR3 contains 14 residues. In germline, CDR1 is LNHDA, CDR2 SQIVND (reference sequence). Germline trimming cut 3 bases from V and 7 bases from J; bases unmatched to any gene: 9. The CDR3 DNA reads TGTGCCAGTAGTATCCGGGCGGGAGCGCGGGAGCAGTACTTC. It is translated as CASSIRAGAREQYF.